These T cell receptor beta chains were read from a single sample in a study of response to subunit inactivated influenza vaccine. TCRdb recomputed calls from the RT-PCR reads with MiXCR, one row per CDR3 protein. The sample records around 570,000 distinct CDR3 sequences, 11% being singletons. These sequences were also reported in another study, on T cells expressing NK-cell markers.

The sequenced sample was PBMCs from blood, obtained on the day of vaccination. The receptors come from a man in his fifties who received an inactivated influenza vaccine. Both conserved end residues are part of each CDR3. The D gene is left open where the match is weak. Clone size appears in some rows only: once, few, many, or a class for an expanded clone.

J gene,D gene,clone size,V gene,CDR3 DNA,CDR3 protein
TRBJ2-1,-,-,TRBV14,TGTGCCAGCAGCCAACTAGATAGCGGATCCTACAATGAGCAGTTCTTC,CASSQLDSGSYNEQFF
TRBJ1-1,TRBD1,few,TRBV28,TGTGCCAGCAGTCAACGATATATATTCAGGGGGACCACCTCCCACACCGAAGCTTTCTTT,CASSQRYIFRGTTSHTEAFF
TRBJ2-3,-,-,TRBV19,TGTGCCAGTAGTATAATCGGGACGGTGGCAGATACGCAGTATTTT,CASSIIGTVADTQYF
TRBJ2-7,-,few,TRBV7-2,TGTGCCAGCAGACAACAACAGGGAAGGGGGGCCTACGAGCAGTACTTC,CASRQQQGRGAYEQYF
TRBJ2-7,TRBD2,-,TRBV20-1,TGCAGTGCTAGAGGGGTGACTAGCGGGAAACCCTACGAGCAGTACTTC,CSARGVTSGKPYEQYF
TRBJ2-1,-,many,TRBV4-1,TGCGCCAGCAGCCAAGGAGGGGCCTACAATGAGCAGTTCTTC,CASSQGGAYNEQFF
TRBJ2-7,TRBD1,few,TRBV9,TGTGCCAGCAGCTCAACTGGCGGGACAGGGTCCTACGAGCAGTACTTC,CASSSTGGTGSYEQYF
TRBJ2-1,TRBD1,-,TRBV7-2,TGTGCCAGCAGCCCCGGGACAGGGATGGTTGAGCAGTTCTTC,CASSPGTGMVEQFF
TRBJ2-2,-,-,TRBV28,TGTGCCAGCAGTACCCAGTTCACCGGGGAGCTGTTTTTT,CASSTQFTGELFF
TRBJ2-7,-,few,TRBV13,TGTGCCAGCAGACCTGGAGGGCGGCAGTTGACCTACGAGCAGTACTTC,CASRPGGRQLTYEQYF
TRBJ2-2,-,-,TRBV7-9,TGTGCCAGCAGCTTATTACGAGGGGCCCTCACCGGGGAGCTGTTTTTT,CASSLLRGALTGELFF
TRBJ2-3,-,-,TRBV9,TGTGCCAGCAGCGTCGGAGGTGGGGATACGCAGTATTTT,CASSVGGGDTQYF
TRBJ2-3,-,-,TRBV5-1,TGCGCCAGCAGCTTGGCCATAGGGAACACAGATACGCAGTATTTT,CASSLAIGNTDTQYF
TRBJ2-7,-,many,TRBV4-3,TGCGCCAGCAGCCAAGTGAGGGGCTTTGGCTACGAGCAGTACTTC,CASSQVRGFGYEQYF
TRBJ2-5,TRBD2,-,TRBV6-2/TRBV6-3,TGTGCCAGCAGTTACTCAGCCGGGGGGACCCCCGGGGCCCAGTACTTC,CASSYSAGGTPGAQYF
TRBJ2-2,TRBD2,-,TRBV5-1,TGCGCCAGCAGCTTGGCGGGACTAGCGGCGAACACCGGGGAGCTGTTTTTT,CASSLAGLAANTGELFF
TRBJ1-1,TRBD1,-,TRBV4-3,TGCGCCAGCAGCCAAGATAACAGGGGGCGACAAGCTTTCTTT,CASSQDNRGRQAFF
TRBJ2-3,TRBD1,many,TRBV5-1,TGCGCCAGCAGCTTGGCCGCAGGGACAGGGAAAGCAGATACGCAGTATTTT,CASSLAAGTGKADTQYF
TRBJ2-2,TRBD1,-,TRBV27,TGTGCCAGCCGGGAGCAGGGGGCGTTCGGGGAGCTGTTTTTT,CASREQGAFGELFF
TRBJ1-4,TRBD1,few,TRBV10-3,TGTGCCATCAGTGAGACCCGGACAGGGTCCGGTGAAAAACTGTTTTTT,CAISETRTGSGEKLFF
TRBJ2-3,TRBD2,-,TRBV20-1,TGCAGTGCTAGAGATTTGGCGGGAGTGGCCGATACGCAGTATTTT,CSARDLAGVADTQYF
TRBJ2-2,-,few,TRBV19,TGTGCCAGTAGTATTGGAATCGGCGGGGAGCTGTTTTTT,CASSIGIGGELFF
TRBJ2-3,-,many,TRBV5-1,TGCGCCAGCAGCGATCCCATCTTAGATACGCAGTATTTT,CASSDPILDTQYF
TRBJ2-5,TRBD2,-,TRBV29-1,TGCAGCGCCCGGACTAGTTCAGAGACCCAGTACTTC,CSARTSSETQYF
TRBJ2-7,TRBD1,few,TRBV5-1,TGCGCCAGCAGCTTGGGATGGGGACAGCCTTCCTACGAGCAGTACTTC,CASSLGWGQPSYEQYF
TRBJ2-5,-,few,TRBV20-1,TGCAGTGCTAGAGTGTACGGAAGGAGGGAGACCCAGTACTTC,CSARVYGRRETQYF
TRBJ2-2,-,-,TRBV12-3/TRBV12-4,TGTGCCAGCGGGTTTAGTACCGGGGAGCTGTTTTTT,CASGFSTGELFF
TRBJ2-5,-,-,TRBV10-3,TGTGCCATCAGTGAGGTCCGGGAGACCCAGTACTTC,CAISEVRETQYF
TRBJ2-3,TRBD2,few,TRBV6-4,TGTGCCAGCAGCGACGGCTCTAGCGGGACAGATACGCAGTATTTT,CASSDGSSGTDTQYF
TRBJ2-2,-,many,TRBV19,TGTGCCAGCAAAATTAGCGGCACCGGGGAGCTGTTTTTT,CASKISGTGELFF
TRBJ2-1,TRBD2,few,TRBV20-1,TGCAGTGCCCTAGCGGGGGCTAGCCCTGAGCAGTTCTTC,CSALAGASPEQFF
TRBJ2-7,-,-,TRBV3-1,TGTGCCAGCAGCCACAACATGGGGGAGCAGTACTTC,CASSHNMGEQYF
TRBJ2-1,TRBD2,many,TRBV4-3,TGCGCCAGCAGCCAAGATCTAGCGGGAAGCTCCTACAATGAGCAGTTCTTC,CASSQDLAGSSYNEQFF
TRBJ2-3,-,few,TRBV20-1,TGCAGTGCCGGGATCTCAGATACGCAGTATTTT,CSAGISDTQYF
TRBJ1-4,-,-,TRBV6-1,TGTGCCAGCAGTGAACGAGGCGGAATTAGCGAAAAACTGTTTTTT,CASSERGGISEKLFF
TRBJ1-5,TRBD1,few,TRBV19,TGTGCCAGTAGTATACTATTTAGACAGGGTCGGAGCAATCAGCCCCAGCATTTT,CASSILFRQGRSNQPQHF
TRBJ2-2,TRBD1,few,TRBV10-2,TGCGCCAGCAGTGGACAGGGGGCAATCGGGGAGCTGTTTTTT,CASSGQGAIGELFF
TRBJ2-3,-,few,TRBV20-1,TGCAGTGCTAGGAGTTTAGGGGCCGATACGCAGTATTTT,CSARSLGADTQYF
TRBJ1-1,TRBD1,-,TRBV30,TGTGCCTGGAACAGGGGGCTGAACACTGAAGCTTTCTTT,CAWNRGLNTEAFF
TRBJ2-7,TRBD2,few,TRBV5-6,TGTGCCAGCAACTGGGGGGGGACCTACGAGCAGTACTTC,CASNWGGTYEQYF
TRBJ1-1,-,few,TRBV12-3/TRBV12-4,TGTGCCAGCAGTATCCGCAGGGGTCTAGCTGAAGCTTTCTTT,CASSIRRGLAEAFF
TRBJ1-5,TRBD1,-,TRBV2,TGTGCCAGCATGCGGGACAGGGGAAATCAGCCCCAGCATTTT,CASMRDRGNQPQHF
TRBJ2-1,TRBD2,few,TRBV5-6,TGTGCCAGCAGCTTGGATAGGACTAGCGGTTACAATGAGCAGTTCTTC,CASSLDRTSGYNEQFF
TRBJ1-5,TRBD1,-,TRBV20-1,TGCAGTGCTAGACGTCGGACAGGGGGCGGCAATCAGCCCCAGCATTTT,CSARRRTGGGNQPQHF
TRBJ2-7,-,few,TRBV28,TGTGCCAGCAGTGGGACCGCTTCCTCCTACGAGCAGTACTTC,CASSGTASSYEQYF
TRBJ2-2,TRBD1,few,TRBV11-3,TGTGCCAGCAGCTTAGGCGCAGGGGGCACCGGGGAGCTGTTTTTT,CASSLGAGGTGELFF
TRBJ2-7,TRBD1,few,TRBV29-1,TGCAGCGTTGCCGACAGGGGTTACGAGCAGTACTTC,CSVADRGYEQYF
TRBJ1-6,-,few,TRBV28,TGTGCCAGCAATCCGGCGGACAAATATAATTCACCCCTCCACTTT,CASNPADKYNSPLHF
TRBJ2-5,-,many,TRBV7-6,TGTGCCAGCAGCTTATTGGGAACCGGAGGGGAGACCCAGTACTTC,CASSLLGTGGETQYF
TRBJ1-4,-,-,TRBV5-1,TGCGCCAGCAGCTTGGGGCAGGTCTCAACTAATGAAAAACTGTTTTTT,CASSLGQVSTNEKLFF
TRBJ1-1,-,many,TRBV7-6,TGTGCCAGCAGCACACAGGGAAACACTGAAGCTTTCTTT,CASSTQGNTEAFF
TRBJ2-7,-,many,TRBV12-3/TRBV12-4,TGTGCCAGCAGTACCCGAGGGGGTTCAAACGAGCAGTACTTC,CASSTRGGSNEQYF
TRBJ2-3,-,once,TRBV19,TGTGCCAGTAGTATAGATGTTCCTAGCACAGATACGCAGTATTTT,CASSIDVPSTDTQYF
TRBJ2-5,-,-,TRBV4-1,TGCGCCAGCAGCCTAAGGGGGGGAGGGGGCGAGACCCAGTACTTC,CASSLRGGGGETQYF
TRBJ2-2,-,many,TRBV18,TGTGCCAGCTCTCCGAAACGAGTGAACACCGGGGAGCTGTTTTTT,CASSPKRVNTGELFF